The 11 T cell receptor beta chains presented below share a single source sample, sequenced in a study of shared clonotypes between healthy human individuals. The protocol was immunoSEQ multiplex PCR, while the TCRdb copy is restricted to in-frame clones and leaves out a portion. The sample shows over 850,000 clones, about 84% of them seen only once. The source material was memory CD4+ T cells from PBMCs. As to subset: CD45RA-negative fraction. The receptor source for this set is a man between 18 and 35 years old in good health. Some clones in this sample may be carry-over from other donors' samples.

This clone was recorded a few times. This chain uses TRBV19 with TRBJ2-3; 12 nucleotides line up with TRBD2. The CDR3 loop spans 17 amino acids. Trimming took 5 bases from V and 6 from J; bases not matched to a gene: 12. Germline values: CDR1 LNHDA, CDR2 SQIVND (reference sequence). The CDR3 bases are TGTGCCAGTAGTCTAGGACTAGCGGGAAAGGCTGGGGATACGCAGTATTTT. Encoded protein: CASSLGLAGKAGDTQYF.

This clone was picked up a small number of times. This sample also contains other DNA sequences that code for the same CDR3. The chain joins TRBV28 to TRBJ2-7; D is unclear. V dropped 3 bases and J dropped 0 bases, with 3 bases sitting between them. The germline CDR1 and CDR2 sequences are MDHEN and SYDVKM. The CDR3 has 12 residues. The CDR3 loop is CASSFSSYEQYF. In DNA, the CDR3 is TGTGCCAGCAGTTTTTCCTCCTACGAGCAGTACTTC.

V and J are TRBV28 and TRBJ1-2; TRBD1 is a possible D gene (6 bases). Trimming left V 7 bases short and J 8 bases short, with 26 bases between. The CDR3 runs to 16 residues. Germline V CDR1 and CDR2: MDHEN, SYDVKM. The CDR3 loop is CASTEATGTSTLGYTF. CDR3 sequence (DNA): TGTGCCAGCACCGAAGCTACAGGGACCAGCACACTAGGCTACACCTTC.

V is TRBV14 and J is TRBJ2-6, with D maybe TRBD1 (6 bases). The CDR3 covers 15 residues. Trimming cost V 4 bases and J 3 bases, with 10 bases left between them. Germline lookup yields CDR1 SGHDN and CDR2 FVKESK. The DNA for the CDR3 is TGTGCCAGCAGCCCCCGACAGGTTGGGGCCAACGTCCTGACTTTC. Amino acids: CASSPRQVGANVLTF.

This clone was counted a single time. The chain has TRBV11-3 and TRBJ2-3; TRBD1 aligns across 7 bases. CDR1 is SGHNT, CDR2 YENEEA, per germline. The CDR3 sequence is 17 residues long. After removal of 1 base from V and 0 bases from J, the junction contained 7 bases not matched to a gene. CDR3 region: CASSLGRDSHSTDTQYF. DNA for the CDR3: TGTGCCAGCAGCTTAGGTCGGGACAGCCATAGCACAGATACGCAGTATTTT.

This clone has a handful of counts. This chain uses TRBV7-2 with TRBJ1-2; TRBD1 aligns across 8 bases. The J segment lost 8 bases and the V segment lost 1 base, leaving 3 bases of the junction unmatched. This CDR3 region has 13 residues. CDR1 is SGHTA and CDR2 is FQGNSA in the germline V gene. The CDR3 protein is CASSLEQGVGYTF. The CDR3 DNA is TGTGCCAGCAGCTTAGAACAGGGGGTCGGCTACACCTTC.

CDR3 nucleotide sequence: TGCAGCGCTCGGTGGCAGCCCGGGGAGCTGTTTTTT. Translated: CSARWQPGELFF. The V call is TRBV29-1, the J call TRBJ2-2, with D unclear. Germline values: CDR1 SQVTM, CDR2 ANQGSEA. Trimming took off 7 bases at V and 6 bases at J, with 12 bases between the two ends. CDR3 length: 12 amino acids.

Only one count was recorded for this clone. The V and J genes are TRBV2 and TRBJ2-7; TRBD2 aligns across 15 bases. V shed 8 bases and J 6 bases; nucleotides not matched to a gene: 5. The CDR3 loop spans 14 amino acids. Per germline, CDR1 SNHLY and CDR2 FYNNEI. The chain's CDR3 is CASGLAGGIGEQYF. Here the CDR3 DNA reads TGTGCCAGCGGACTAGCGGGAGGGATCGGCGAGCAGTACTTC. The full variable domain, completed using reference TRBV2 and TRBJ2-7, is EPEVTQTPSHQVTQMGQEVILRCVPISNHLYFYWYRQILGQKVEFLVSFYNNEISEKSEIFDDQFSVERPDGSNFTLKIRSTKLEDSAMYFCASGLAGGIGEQYFGPGTRLTVT.

In regard to this clone: The sample contains more than one DNA sequence encoding this CDR3. V usage is TRBV25-1 and J usage is TRBJ1-1, with 9 bases aligning to TRBD1. Germline trimming cut 3 bases from V and 2 bases from J; bases unmatched to any gene: 4. Germline V gene sequence: CDR1 MGHDK, CDR2 SYGVNS. The CDR3 is 15 amino acids. CDR3 region: CASSDPGQGNTEAFF. The CDR3 DNA reads TGTGCCAGCAGTGACCCGGGACAGGGAAACACTGAAGCTTTCTTT.

Details on this clone: Other DNA sequences from this sample encode an identical CDR3 as well. V is TRBV7-8 and J is TRBJ1-1; D remains unclear. CDR3 length: 14 residues. V lost 5 bases and J 3 bases, leaving 13 bases between the germline ends. CDR1 and CDR2 (germline): SGHVS, FQNEAQ. The CDR3 is CASSPRAGYTEAFF. CDR3 bases: TGTGCCAGCAGCCCCCGCGCGGGGTACACTGAAGCTTTCTTT. The complete variable domain, with remaining parts taken from reference TRBV7-8 and TRBJ1-1, reads GAGVSQSPRYKVAKRGQDVALRCDPISGHVSLFWYQQALGQGPEFLTYFQNEAQLDKSGLPSDRFFAERPEGSVSTLKIQRTQQEDSAVYLCASSPRAGYTEAFFGQGTRLTVV.

The V and J genes are TRBV7-2 and TRBJ2-1; TRBD1 might be the D (5 bases). CDR1 and CDR2 from the germline V gene are SGHTA and FQGNSA. This CDR3 has 14 amino acids. The V and J ends lost 6 bases and 5 bases respectively, with 14 bases between them. CDR3 DNA: TGTGCCAGCAGTCGAGACGGACAAAACAATGAGCAGTTCTTC. Translation gives CASSRDGQNNEQFF.